The entry below describes one TCR beta chain. This clone was counted a few times. Its antigen has not been determined. Per-base qualities were not stored, and no clone one base away is much larger. The data are from a study of beta chain features in type 1 diabetes (dated by TCRdb to 2017 to 2018). In the study overall: Mean age, gender distribution, total cell number and subset yield were not different between patients and healthy donors. Whereas all 28 donors provided naive and central memory subsets, regulatory and stem cell-like memory subsets were isolated from just 8 patients and about eight healthy donors. In the study, TCRB repertoires of sorted circulating CD4+ T cell subsets from recently diagnosed type 1 diabetes patients were compared with those of matched healthy donors. A total of about 100 million sorted cells were examined across all samples, and RNA yield correlated strongly with the number of cells per subset. Beyond this particular receptor, the publication reports: PCR might favor shorter templates, but patient and control samples were amplified and corrected together, so any skew would affect both groups equally. Sequencing cDNA rather than genomic DNA could over-represent highly expressing activated cells, although activation and CD3 levels did not differ between groups. Naive, central memory and regulatory TCRB repertoires appeared more similar among patients than among healthy donors. In all four CD4+ subsets, TCRB CDR3 length was moderately but significantly shorter in type 1 diabetes patients. Because small numbers of individuals were included in the HLA sub-analyses, any influence of HLA type on TCRB rearrangement was left unresolved. Patients with type 1 diabetes made fewer insertions and deleted more nucleotides at VDJ recombination sites, implying thymic rearrangement abnormalities.

The High Capacity cDNA Reverse Transcription Kit was used to reverse transcribe all of the isolated RNA, meaning that expressed TCRB transcripts were what got sequenced. Deep immunoSEQ sequencing was applied to naive, central memory and regulatory T cell samples, giving an average of approximately 4 million total reads per sample. Sorted cells were lysed in RLT buffer, and RNA was extracted using DNase-treated RNeasy Micro or Mini kits according to cell number. To prevent cross-contamination, each cell subset was processed individually, whereas patient and healthy donor samples were processed jointly. Using the immunoSEQ multiplex PCR, TCRB sequences were amplified from cDNA into 87-bp fragments spanning the CDR3 region. Amplicons were sequenced on the Illumina HiSeq platform. The original methods were these. Synthetic template baselines were used to correct PCR bias computationally, reads within Hamming distance 2 were collapsed, and singletons that could not be merged were discarded. By aligning reads against IMGT, V, D and J genes, CDR3 length, and insertions or deletions at six rearrangement sites were assigned. Within each subset, clonotype counts were normalized to sorted cell number, and only after that were true diversity and Gini coefficients computed with the tcR R package. The overlap coefficient, calculated on TCRB nucleotide sequences, was used to quantify repertoire sharing. As stored in TCRdb, this immuneACCESS dataset retains in-frame rearrangements with V and J assigned. A fraction of the clones does not appear; measured against another copy, unresolved V genes explain less than half of the discrepancy, and the remainder lacks a known reason. V and J calls and clone size are those listed in that table; D and trimming were worked out from the DNA. The sample profile shows 140,000 to 150,000 clones; under 60% of them were found once. The top ten clones comprise 0.4% to 0.5% of the sample.

Per the germline V gene, LGHNA is the CDR1 and YNFKEQ is the CDR2. V is shortened by 0 bases, J by 2 bases, and the region joining them spans 13 bases. The CDR3 contains 17 residues, cysteine and phenylalanine counted. The read is trimmed to its CDR3 DNA, 51 bases read in frame from base 1. From each donor, a single peripheral blood sample of approximately 120 mL on average was drawn into heparinised tubes. Using a panel that included CD45RO, CCR7, CD25, CD127, CD95 and CD27, naive, central memory, regulatory and stem cell-like memory CD4+ T cells were sorted on a BD FACSAria II. Purity was above 95% for every sorted population. Right away, PBMCs were isolated by Lymphoprep density gradient centrifugation and were stained directly, with no culture step. So that batch effects would be minimized, each experiment stained and sorted samples in pairs, pairing one healthy donor with one patient.

This TCR was sampled from a man younger than 30 in good health. The sequence is built from TRBV4-2 and TRBJ2-2; matching of 6 bases hints at TRBD2 as the D gene. Sequencing was done on a sample of Tregs from blood. Sample cell subset or site, as interpreted from the label and publication: regulatory CD4+ T cells. Here the CDR3 is given as CASSQDSGGINTGELFF. The DNA sequence reads TGTGCCAGCAGCCAAGATTCGGGCGGGATAAACACCGGGGAGCTGTTTTTT.